In its sample, the clone carrying this TCR beta chain was seen a few times. The source of the sample is a study of blood T cell repertoires in COVID-19. Study overall: Specimens from acute and convalescent COVID-19 originated in the United States, Italy and Spain.

Participants were aged roughly 18 to 89 years from approximately 24 US areas. Self-reported history from a screening survey and questionnaire set each donor's cohort. This CDR3 has 15 amino acids. Germline assignment: CDR1 MNHEY and CDR2 SMNVEV (reference sequence). The V gene lost 1 base and the J gene lost 3 bases, with 10 bases spanning the gap. Profiled with immunoSEQ multiplex PCR; TCRdb holds only in-frame clones, not every one. The sample includes roughly 260,000 clones, 87% of them seen just once. Sequencing input: PBMCs or T cells enriched from blood (not recorded which). The V call is TRBV27, the J call TRBJ2-1; the D gene is possibly TRBD2 (6 bases). This clonotype was sampled from a woman in her 30s with acute COVID-19. The CDR3 DNA is TGTGCCAGCAGTTTATGGGGGGAGGACTACAATGAGCAGTTCTTC. Translated: CASSLWGEDYNEQFF.